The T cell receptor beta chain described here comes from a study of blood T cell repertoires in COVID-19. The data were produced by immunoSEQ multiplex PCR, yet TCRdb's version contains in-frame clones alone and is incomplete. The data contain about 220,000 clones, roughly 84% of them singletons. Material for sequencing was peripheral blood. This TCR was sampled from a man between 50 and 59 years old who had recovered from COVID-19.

CDR3 bases: TGTGCCTGGAGTGTACCCACAGGGGTACCCGGGGAGCTGTTTTTT. Protein product: CAWSVPTGVPGELFF. The V call is TRBV30, the J call TRBJ2-2; TRBD1 matches at 7 bases. V gave up 0 bases and J gave up 6 bases; unmatched junction bases: 7. This CDR3 is built from 15 residues. Germline V gene data show CDR1 as GTSNPN and CDR2 as SVGIG (reference sequence). Supplemented by reference TRBV30 and TRBJ2-2, the full variable domain reads SQTIHQWPATLVQPVGSPLSLECTVEGTSNPNLYWYRQAAGRGLQLLFYSVGIGQISSEVPQNLSASRPQDRQFILSSKKLLLSDSGFYLCAWSVPTGVPGELFFGEGSRLTVL.